This T cell receptor (beta chain) is drawn from a study of T cell responses to AZD1222 COVID-19 vaccine. The CDR3 has 14 amino acids. After removal of 4 bases from V and 2 bases from J, the junction contained 2 bases not matched to a gene. CDR1 SGHNT and CDR2 YYREEE come from the germline V gene (reference sequence). The assay was immunoSEQ multiplex PCR, and TCRdb's table has in-frame clones only and misses some. The sample shows about 150,000 clones, over 90% of them seen only once. Concerning this clone itself: Its antigen is not identified.

Broader study findings: Spike as a whole was targeted by vaccine-associated CD4 TCRs, dominant at 160-218 and 743-854.

The sequence was obtained from an adult in good health. Sequencing used peripheral blood, obtained on day 0 of AZD1222 vaccination. The V gene is TRBV5-4, the J gene TRBJ2-7; TRBD1 agrees at 11 bases. The CDR3 sequence is CASSMGQGAYEQYF. The DNA for the CDR3 is TGTGCCAGCAGCATGGGACAGGGGGCCTACGAGCAGTACTTC.